This T cell receptor beta chain was retrieved from a study of OX40 agonist ivuxolimab in advanced cancers. On the study more broadly: Under the entry rules, prior anti-PD-1, anti-PD-L1 or anti-CTLA-4 therapy was allowed, and approximately 40% had some.

This CDR3 has 16 residues. Trimming stripped 6 bases from V and 4 bases from J, with 19 bases between. Germline assignment: CDR1 LNHDA and CDR2 SQIVND (reference sequence). The method was immunoSEQ multiplex PCR; TCRdb's version includes in-frame clones alone and lacks a portion of them. Counted here are about 46,000 clones, about 88% occurring once; the ten biggest clones make up about 12%. The clonotype originates from an adult with an advanced solid tumor such as melanoma, head and neck, liver or kidney cancer. The chain has TRBV19 and TRBJ2-1; D could derive from TRBD1 or TRBD2 (6 bases each). Source: CD4+ or CD8+ T cells sorted from blood, taken in a trial of the OX40 agonist ivuxolimab. The CDR3 loop reads CASSETGAPGYNEQFF. In nucleotides, the CDR3 is TGTGCCAGTAGCGAGACGGGGGCACCAGGATACAATGAGCAGTTCTTC.